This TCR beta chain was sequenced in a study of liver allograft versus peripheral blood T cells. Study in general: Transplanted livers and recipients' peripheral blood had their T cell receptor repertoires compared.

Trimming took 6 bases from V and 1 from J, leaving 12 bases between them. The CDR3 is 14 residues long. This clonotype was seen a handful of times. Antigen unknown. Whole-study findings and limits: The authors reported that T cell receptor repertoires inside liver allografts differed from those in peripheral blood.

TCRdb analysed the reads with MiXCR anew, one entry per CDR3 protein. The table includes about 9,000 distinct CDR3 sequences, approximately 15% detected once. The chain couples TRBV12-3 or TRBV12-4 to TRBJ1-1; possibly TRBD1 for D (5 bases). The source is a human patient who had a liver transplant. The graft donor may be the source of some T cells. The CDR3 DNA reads TGTGCCAGCAGCTTCAGGGTCACGAACACTGAAGCTTTCTTT. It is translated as CASSFRVTNTEAFF.